Listed below are T cell receptor beta chains from one sample, sequenced in a study of T-cell reconstitution after alpha-beta-depleted transplantation in children. TCRdb reprocessed the PCR reads via MiXCR and lists one record per CDR3 protein. Here the sample spans fewer than 700,000 distinct CDR3 sequences, around 13% being singletons. This sample comprised PBMCs, mostly from graft donor cells, obtained 360 days after TCRalphabeta/CD19-depleted stem cell transplant. These receptors all stem from a male patient between 5 and 17 years old who had a stem cell transplant for acute myeloid leukemia, so the T cells may come from the graft donor. Both conserved end residues are part of each CDR3. The D gene is left open where the match is weak. A row's size may be missing; if present it is once, few, many or a size class.

D gene: TRBD1; J gene: TRBJ2-5; V gene: TRBV20-1; clone size: few; CDR3 protein: CSARDPYRGLIQETQYF; CDR3 DNA: TGCAGTGCTAGAGATCCATACAGGGGGCTCATTCAAGAGACCCAGTACTTC
D gene: NA; J gene: TRBJ2-3; V gene: TRBV20-1; clone size: NA; CDR3 protein: CSGTPWRERVTDTQYF; CDR3 DNA: TGCAGTGGCACCCCATGGAGGGAGCGGGTCACAGATACGCAGTATTTT
D gene: NA; J gene: TRBJ2-1; V gene: TRBV15; clone size: many; CDR3 protein: CATRPHSYNEQFF; CDR3 DNA: TGTGCCACCAGACCGCACTCCTACAATGAGCAGTTCTTC
D gene: NA; J gene: TRBJ2-7; V gene: TRBV10-3; clone size: few; CDR3 protein: CAITSVPYEQYF; CDR3 DNA: TGTGCCATCACGTCAGTCCCCTACGAGCAGTACTTC
D gene: TRBD1; J gene: TRBJ1-5; V gene: TRBV28; clone size: NA; CDR3 protein: CASGTGTGAQPQHF; CDR3 DNA: TGTGCCAGCGGAACCGGGACAGGGGCACAGCCCCAGCATTTT
D gene: NA; J gene: TRBJ1-4; V gene: TRBV12-3/TRBV12-4; clone size: NA; CDR3 protein: CASSWGAGGEKLFF; CDR3 DNA: TGTGCCAGCAGTTGGGGGGCGGGTGGTGAAAAACTGTTTTTT
D gene: NA; J gene: TRBJ2-7; V gene: TRBV27; clone size: few; CDR3 protein: CASISPSYEQYF; CDR3 DNA: TGTGCCAGCATCTCACCCTCCTACGAGCAGTACTTC
D gene: TRBD1; J gene: TRBJ1-5; V gene: TRBV10-3; clone size: few; CDR3 protein: CAISEMGQSNQPQHF; CDR3 DNA: TGTGCCATCAGTGAAATGGGACAGAGCAATCAGCCCCAGCATTTT
D gene: TRBD2; J gene: TRBJ2-1; V gene: TRBV2; clone size: few; CDR3 protein: CASQGGLANNEQFF; CDR3 DNA: TGTGCCAGCCAAGGGGGACTAGCCAACAATGAGCAGTTCTTC
D gene: NA; J gene: TRBJ1-5; V gene: TRBV6-2/TRBV6-3; clone size: NA; CDR3 protein: CASSYPRQPNQPQHF; CDR3 DNA: TGTGCCAGCAGTTACCCCCGACAGCCCAATCAGCCCCAGCATTTT
D gene: NA; J gene: TRBJ2-7; V gene: TRBV5-1; clone size: few; CDR3 protein: CASSREGQLLYEQYF; CDR3 DNA: TGCGCCAGCAGCCGGGAGGGACAGTTACTCTACGAGCAGTACTTC
D gene: TRBD1; J gene: TRBJ2-3; V gene: TRBV25-1; clone size: many; CDR3 protein: CASSATGGTDTQYF; CDR3 DNA: TGTGCCAGCAGTGCAACAGGGGGCACAGATACGCAGTATTTT
D gene: NA; J gene: TRBJ1-1; V gene: TRBV12-3/TRBV12-4; clone size: many; CDR3 protein: CASSLRLLNTEAFF; CDR3 DNA: TGCGCCAGCAGCTTGCGACTGTTGAACACTGAAGCTTTCTTT
D gene: TRBD2; J gene: TRBJ2-2; V gene: TRBV6-2/TRBV6-3; clone size: few; CDR3 protein: CASSFRLALGGKTGELFF; CDR3 DNA: TGTGCCAGCAGTTTCCGACTAGCGCTGGGGGGAAAAACCGGGGAGCTGTTTTTT
D gene: TRBD1; J gene: TRBJ1-2; V gene: TRBV5-1; clone size: few; CDR3 protein: CASSSVQGAYGYTF; CDR3 DNA: TGCGCCAGCAGCTCGGTACAGGGGGCCTATGGCTACACCTTC
D gene: TRBD2; J gene: TRBJ2-7; V gene: TRBV18; clone size: few; CDR3 protein: CASSPLPTSGSTYEQYF; CDR3 DNA: TGTGCCAGCTCACCACTACCGACTAGCGGGAGCACTTACGAGCAGTACTTC
D gene: NA; J gene: TRBJ1-5; V gene: TRBV25-1; clone size: many; CDR3 protein: CASSDWGGGNQPQHF; CDR3 DNA: TGTGCCAGCAGTGACTGGGGAGGCGGCAATCAGCCCCAGCATTTT
D gene: TRBD1; J gene: TRBJ2-7; V gene: TRBV29-1; clone size: NA; CDR3 protein: CSVEVRGLRYEQYF; CDR3 DNA: TGCAGCGTTGAAGTCAGGGGGCTCAGGTACGAGCAGTACTTC
D gene: NA; J gene: TRBJ1-5; V gene: TRBV20-1; clone size: few; CDR3 protein: CSARSYGGAQGNQPQHF; CDR3 DNA: TGCAGTGCCCGCAGTTACGGAGGGGCGCAAGGCAATCAGCCCCAGCATTTT
D gene: TRBD1; J gene: TRBJ1-2; V gene: TRBV6-6; clone size: NA; CDR3 protein: CASSLDRGNGYTF; CDR3 DNA: TGTGCCAGCAGTCTGGACAGGGGCAATGGCTACACCTTC
D gene: NA; J gene: TRBJ2-3; V gene: TRBV20-1; clone size: few; CDR3 protein: CSARCGDTQYF; CDR3 DNA: TGCAGTGCTAGATGTGGAGATACGCAGTATTTT
D gene: NA; J gene: TRBJ2-2; V gene: TRBV14; clone size: few; CDR3 protein: CASSQDVRPGELFF; CDR3 DNA: TGTGCCAGCAGCCAAGATGTAAGGCCCGGGGAGCTGTTTTTT
D gene: NA; J gene: TRBJ2-3; V gene: TRBV7-2; clone size: NA; CDR3 protein: CASRLGPYPDTQYF; CDR3 DNA: TGTGCCAGCAGGTTGGGTCCGTACCCAGATACGCAGTATTTT
D gene: TRBD1; J gene: TRBJ2-3; V gene: TRBV29-1; clone size: NA; CDR3 protein: CSVKDRGMIDTQYF; CDR3 DNA: TGCAGCGTTAAGGACAGGGGGATGATAGATACGCAGTATTTT
D gene: NA; J gene: TRBJ2-7; V gene: TRBV20-1; clone size: many; CDR3 protein: CSARVVRKSIYEQYF; CDR3 DNA: TGCAGTGCTAGAGTGGTGAGGAAATCGATATACGAGCAGTACTTC
D gene: NA; J gene: TRBJ2-4; V gene: TRBV7-8; clone size: NA; CDR3 protein: CASSLSGTKNIQYF; CDR3 DNA: TGTGCCAGCAGCTTAAGTGGTACCAAAAACATTCAGTACTTC
D gene: TRBD1; J gene: TRBJ2-5; V gene: TRBV20-1; clone size: NA; CDR3 protein: CSAKALTGTGVETQYF; CDR3 DNA: TGCAGTGCCAAAGCACTGACCGGGACAGGGGTCGAGACCCAGTACTTC
D gene: TRBD1; J gene: TRBJ2-1; V gene: TRBV27; clone size: few; CDR3 protein: CASRRTGDRVEQFF; CDR3 DNA: TGTGCCAGCAGGAGGACAGGGGATAGGGTTGAGCAGTTCTTC
D gene: NA; J gene: TRBJ2-3; V gene: TRBV11-2; clone size: NA; CDR3 protein: CASSSLVGGTDTQYF; CDR3 DNA: TGTGCCAGCAGCTCCCTGGTGGGAGGCACAGATACGCAGTATTTT
D gene: TRBD2; J gene: TRBJ2-1; V gene: TRBV5-5; clone size: few; CDR3 protein: CASSLGTGGGVPSNEQFF; CDR3 DNA: TGTGCCAGCAGCTTGGGAACGGGAGGGGGGGTCCCTTCCAATGAGCAGTTCTTC
D gene: NA; J gene: TRBJ2-7; V gene: TRBV6-1; clone size: NA; CDR3 protein: CASTPEPNTYEQYF; CDR3 DNA: TGTGCCAGCACCCCTGAACCGAACACCTACGAGCAGTACTTC
D gene: NA; J gene: TRBJ2-1; V gene: TRBV20-1; clone size: few; CDR3 protein: CSARLGAVNEQFF; CDR3 DNA: TGCAGTGCTAGATTGGGGGCGGTCAATGAGCAGTTCTTC
D gene: TRBD1; J gene: TRBJ2-7; V gene: TRBV5-1; clone size: many; CDR3 protein: CASTPDRSTYEQYF; CDR3 DNA: TGCGCCAGCACCCCGGACAGGAGCACCTACGAGCAGTACTTC
D gene: TRBD1; J gene: TRBJ2-5; V gene: TRBV24-1; clone size: many; CDR3 protein: CATSDWGTGRETQYF; CDR3 DNA: TGTGCCACCAGTGATTGGGGGACAGGGCGAGAGACCCAGTACTTC
D gene: TRBD1; J gene: TRBJ2-7; V gene: TRBV5-1; clone size: many; CDR3 protein: CASSLDGQDIYEQYF; CDR3 DNA: TGCGCCAGCAGCTTGGACGGACAGGACATCTACGAGCAGTACTTC
D gene: TRBD1; J gene: TRBJ1-4; V gene: TRBV28; clone size: many; CDR3 protein: CASSLDRGGEKLFF; CDR3 DNA: TGTGCCAGCAGTTTGGACAGGGGAGGAGAAAAACTGTTTTTT
D gene: NA; J gene: TRBJ2-2; V gene: TRBV11-1; clone size: few; CDR3 protein: CASSPFPEQVNTGELFF; CDR3 DNA: TGTGCCAGCAGCCCTTTTCCAGAACAAGTTAACACCGGGGAGCTGTTTTTT
D gene: NA; J gene: TRBJ2-3; V gene: TRBV9; clone size: many; CDR3 protein: CASSPAGTQRGYF; CDR3 DNA: TGTGCCAGCAGCCCGGCCGGGACTCAGCGTGGGTATTTT
D gene: NA; J gene: TRBJ2-7; V gene: TRBV5-5; clone size: many; CDR3 protein: CASSGMGPYEQYF; CDR3 DNA: TGTGCCAGCAGCGGTATGGGGCCCTACGAGCAGTACTTC
D gene: NA; J gene: TRBJ2-7; V gene: TRBV7-6; clone size: NA; CDR3 protein: CASSLAPGVEQYF; CDR3 DNA: TGTGCCAGCAGCTTAGCGCCCGGGGTCGAGCAGTACTTC
D gene: TRBD1; J gene: TRBJ2-7; V gene: TRBV7-9; clone size: NA; CDR3 protein: CASSSDRAREQYF; CDR3 DNA: TGTGCCAGCAGCTCCGACAGGGCTCGTGAGCAGTACTTC
D gene: NA; J gene: TRBJ1-1; V gene: TRBV18; clone size: NA; CDR3 protein: CASSPKGWGAFF; CDR3 DNA: TGTGCCAGCTCACCTAAGGGTTGGGGAGCTTTCTTT
D gene: NA; J gene: TRBJ2-7; V gene: TRBV29-1; clone size: NA; CDR3 protein: CSVPGSGATYEQYF; CDR3 DNA: TGCAGCGTCCCCGGATCAGGGGCAACCTACGAGCAGTACTTC
D gene: NA; J gene: TRBJ1-1; V gene: TRBV19; clone size: once; CDR3 protein: CDSSPFMNTEAFF; CDR3 DNA: TGTGACAGTTCTCCCTTCATGAACACTGAAGCTTTCTTT
D gene: NA; J gene: TRBJ2-7; V gene: TRBV28; clone size: NA; CDR3 protein: CASILTGGYEQYF; CDR3 DNA: TGTGCCAGCATCCTCACCGGAGGGTACGAGCAGTACTTC
D gene: TRBD2; J gene: TRBJ2-1; V gene: TRBV28; clone size: few; CDR3 protein: CASSSIHPTSSNGRTNEQFF; CDR3 DNA: TGTGCCAGCAGTTCCATTCACCCCACTTCGAGTAACGGGAGGACCAATGAGCAGTTCTTC
D gene: NA; J gene: TRBJ1-2; V gene: TRBV7-9; clone size: NA; CDR3 protein: CASSLGRPYGYTF; CDR3 DNA: TGTGCCAGCAGCCTTGGACGGCCCTATGGCTACACCTTC
D gene: NA; J gene: TRBJ2-7; V gene: TRBV11-2; clone size: NA; CDR3 protein: CASSLERASAPTYEQYF; CDR3 DNA: TGTGCCAGCAGCTTAGAGAGGGCTAGTGCCCCCACCTACGAGCAGTACTTC
D gene: NA; J gene: TRBJ2-7; V gene: TRBV21-1; clone size: few; CDR3 protein: CASSKKEVMQEQYF; CDR3 DNA: TGTGCCAGCAGCAAAAAGGAGGTTATGCAGGAACAGTACTTC
D gene: NA; J gene: TRBJ1-1; V gene: TRBV4-3; clone size: few; CDR3 protein: CASSQVGRNTEAFF; CDR3 DNA: TGCGCCAGCAGCCAAGTAGGCCGGAACACTGAAGCTTTCTTT
D gene: TRBD2; J gene: TRBJ2-3; V gene: TRBV2; clone size: NA; CDR3 protein: CASKSGRGTDTQYF; CDR3 DNA: TGTGCCAGCAAGAGCGGGAGAGGTACAGATACGCAGTATTTT